This T cell receptor beta chain was recovered during a study of shared clonotypes between healthy human individuals. Study-level results: Collection of samples was limited to blood; tissue repertoires likely differ.

Generated by immunoSEQ multiplex PCR, the TCRdb table keeps only in-frame clones and is missing some. The sample shows 330,000 or so clones, around two thirds of them seen only once. A CD45RA-negative memory subset and a CD45RA+ naive subset were separated from the CD4+ cells. Germline V gene data show CDR1 as SEHNR and CDR2 as FQNEAQ (reference sequence). This CDR3 has 14 amino acids. The V and J ends lost 5 bases and 2 bases respectively, with 12 bases between them. This clone was seen more than once but under ten times. Its specificity is not known. Sequencing input: memory CD4+ T cells sorted from blood. Noted subset: CD45RA-negative fraction. This sequence joins TRBV7-9 and TRBJ2-5, with D perhaps TRBD2 (6 bases). This clonotype was sampled from a man aged 30 to 39 in good health. For the CDR3, the DNA is TGTGCCAGCAGCGCCCTAGCGAGTCAAGAGACCCAGTACTTC. Translated: CASSALASQETQYF.